These 12 T cell receptor beta chains originate from one sample sequenced in a study of cytomegalovirus exposure and HLA in healthy donors. The PCR had 60 Vbeta and 13 Jbeta primers. Sequenced by immunoSEQ multiplex PCR; TCRdb stores in-frame clones only, minus some. The table lists 100,000 to 150,000 clones, 70% to 85% of them singletons, with 2.5% to 3.5% in the top ten. Source material: PBMCs. Source of these receptors: a woman aged 18-29 years in good health and CMV-seropositive.

The chain employs TRBV10-3 and TRBJ2-1; 8 nucleotides line up with TRBD1. The junction had 5 bases not matched to a gene; V was cut back by 7 bases and J by 3 bases. CDR1 ENHRY and CDR2 SYGVKD come from the germline V gene. The CDR3 is 14 residues long. This CDR3 reads CAIKRTGIYNEQFF. DNA of the CDR3: TGTGCCATCAAGCGGACAGGGATCTACAATGAGCAGTTCTTC.

This chain uses TRBV5-1 with TRBJ2-3; 9 bases match TRBD1. CDR3 length: 15 amino acids. Germline CDR1 and CDR2: SGHRS and YFSETQ. V lost 3 bases and J lost 4; bases outside the gene matches: 6. CDR3 region: CASSSGTGPADTQYF. The CDR3 DNA is TGCGCCAGCAGCTCCGGGACAGGGCCCGCAGATACGCAGTATTTT.

DNA for the CDR3: TGCGCCAGCAGCCAAGGGGCCCAAGAGACCCAGTACTTC. This codes for CASSQGAQETQYF. The rearrangement joins TRBV4-1 to TRBJ2-5; no definite D call. This CDR3 spans 13 amino acids. V shed 1 base and J shed 1 base, with 4 bases lying between them. Germline values: CDR1 MGHRA, CDR2 YSYEKL.

CDR3 in amino acids: CASSLTWSTDTQYF. DNA of the CDR3: TGTGCCAGCAGTCTGACATGGAGCACAGATACGCAGTATTTT. The chain carries TRBV27 and TRBJ2-3; D is unclear. CDR1 and CDR2 (germline): MNHEY, SMNVEV (reference sequence). The CDR3 has 14 amino acids. With 5 bases removed from V and 0 bases from J, the gap between germline ends came to 9 bases.

In the case of this clone: Mismatch with germline at one junction end may stem from a read error. This chain connects TRBV5-1 to TRBJ1-1; tentative D call: TRBD1 (6 bases). The germline V gene encodes CDR1 SGHRS and CDR2 YFSETQ. The CDR3 consists of 13 residues. Here the CDR3 DNA reads TGCGCCAGCAGATTGGACAGGAACACTGAAGCTTTCTTT. It translates to CASRLDRNTEAFF.

CDR3 region: CASSDTGGVYNEQFF. The CDR3 DNA sequence: TGTGCCAGCAGTGACACGGGGGGAGTCTACAATGAGCAGTTCTTC. The chain carries TRBV25-1 and TRBJ2-1; TRBD2 matches 7 bases. V trimming: 3 bases; J trimming: 3 bases; junction bases outside the gene matches: 5. Germline loops: CDR1 MGHDK, CDR2 SYGVNS. The CDR3 covers 15 residues.

J is TRBJ1-1 and V is TRBV6-6; 8 bases agree with TRBD1. Germline trimming cut 5 bases from V and 5 bases from J; bases unmatched to any gene: 7. The CDR3 extends over 14 amino acids. CDR1 and CDR2 (germline): MNHNY, SVGAGI (reference sequence). CDR3 sequence: CASSLTGDGTEAFF. DNA of the CDR3: TGTGCCAGCAGTCTGACAGGGGACGGGACTGAAGCTTTCTTT.

This clone is deemed large. The CDR3 is CATSNLGGADEAFF. The CDR3 DNA sequence: TGTGCCACCAGCAACCTGGGGGGGGCGGATGAAGCTTTCTTT. The V and J genes are TRBV15 and TRBJ1-1; a possible D gene is TRBD1 (6 bases). V was shortened by 4 bases and J by 7 bases, with 16 bases between the two germline ends. This CDR3 comprises 14 residues. CDR1 and CDR2 (germline): LNHNV, YYDKDF (reference sequence).

The rearrangement uses TRBV7-8 and TRBJ2-2; TRBD1 agrees at 7 bases. Germline CDR1 is SGHVS and CDR2 is FQNEAQ. V lost 5 bases, J lost 5 bases, and 17 bases stayed unmatched. CDR3 size: 18 residues. CDR3 in amino acids: CASSQRPRRDRQTGELFF. CDR3 nucleotide sequence: TGTGCCAGCAGCCAAAGGCCACGCCGGGACAGACAAACCGGGGAGCTGTTTTTT.

The chain links TRBV20-1 to TRBJ2-5; no clear D. This CDR3 contains 11 residues. In germline, CDR1 is DFQATT, CDR2 SNEGSKA (reference sequence). V was shortened by 5 bases and J by 2 bases, with 6 bases between the two germline ends. For the CDR3, the DNA is TGCAGTGCTCACTCACAAGAGACCCAGTACTTC. Amino acids: CSAHSQETQYF.

This clone was detected once. The chain recombines TRBV6-1 with TRBJ1-1; D uncertain. The CDR3 consists of 12 residues. With 8 bases removed from V and 2 bases from J, the gap between germline ends came to 9 bases. Germline V CDR1 and CDR2: MNHNS, SASEGT. The CDR3 loop reads CASRPLNTEAFF. The CDR3 DNA follows: TGTGCCAGCCGTCCTTTAAACACTGAAGCTTTCTTT.

The V and J genes are TRBV9 and TRBJ2-3, with 7 nucleotides matching TRBD1. This CDR3 has 15 amino acids. Germline V gives CDR1 SGDLS, CDR2 YYNGEE. Trimming at V came to 4 bases and at J to 2 bases, leaving 7 bases not matched to a gene. The CDR3 DNA sequence: TGTGCCAGCAGCATACTACAGGGGATCACAGATACGCAGTATTTT. This gives the protein CASSILQGITDTQYF.